A selection of T cell receptor beta chains follows, all from one sample in a study of T cells in Graves' hyperthyroidism and ophthalmopathy. TCRdb reanalysed the multiplex PCR reads using MiXCR and keeps one entry per CDR3 protein. Among about 300,000 distinct CDR3 sequences listed, less than 20% were seen once. Source material: blood. All receptors derive from a man between 50 and 59 years old with Graves' ophthalmopathy. CDR3s include the opening cysteine and the closing phenylalanine or tryptophan.

V gene	J gene	CDR3 protein
TRBV11-2	TRBJ2-5	CASSSKVLAPPPQETQYF
TRBV6-1	TRBJ2-1	CASRAEQFF
TRBV28	TRBJ1-1	CASTVGNTEAFF
TRBV20-1	TRBJ2-3	CSAPQLKQGTDTQYF
TRBV3-1	TRBJ2-3	CASSQGAFSTDTQYF
TRBV20-1	TRBJ2-3	CSARAKRLAGVVTDTQYF
TRBV2	TRBJ1-1	CASRESPGDNTEAFF
TRBV28	TRBJ2-1	CASGGLAGGEQFF
TRBV5-1	TRBJ2-7	CASSLRESTYEQYF
TRBV5-1	TRBJ2-1	CASSSYGTGDNEQFF
TRBV19	TRBJ2-1	CASRGRGRGEQFF
TRBV28	TRBJ2-1	CASSGLAGNLNEQFF
TRBV3-1	TRBJ1-3	CASSQGGQPWAGDTIYF
TRBV29-1	TRBJ1-1	CSVEDTSPVSTEAFF
TRBV7-8	TRBJ2-5	CASSLTPGAGETQYF
TRBV7-2	TRBJ2-1	CASRPPSPGEQFF
TRBV2	TRBJ1-1	CASSSLLNTEAFF
TRBV30	TRBJ1-1	CAWKGGMNTEAFF
TRBV5-1	TRBJ2-7	CASSPSGGTGGAYEQYF
TRBV18	TRBJ2-1	CASSVAGAGISNEQFF
TRBV12-3/TRBV12-4	TRBJ2-3	CASSSLGGWDTQYF
TRBV11-3	TRBJ2-1	CASSPTTSGINEQFF
TRBV5-1	TRBJ2-1	CASSLTEAAFYNEQFF